The rows below give T cell receptor beta chains drawn from one sample of a study of CD8+ T cells in alopecia areata. The repertoire was sequenced with immunoSEQ multiplex PCR; TCRdb's copy has only in-frame clones and lacks some. Of tens of thousands of clones detected, roughly 57% appear once; the ten largest clones hold 17%. Sequenced material: CD8+ T cells sorted from blood, taken at week 0. The receptors shown here come from a human donor with alopecia areata. CDR3s include the opening cysteine and the closing phenylalanine or tryptophan. The D gene is left open where the match is weak. The size of a clone is reported for some rows only, either as once, few or many, or as a class for expanded clones.

TRBJ2-7,-,TRBD1,TRBV5-1,TGCGCCAGCAGCCCGGACAGGGGACACGAGCAGTACTTC,CASSPDRGHEQYF
TRBJ1-1,-,-,TRBV4-3,TGCGCCAGCAGCCAAGATTGGGATGGCACTGAAGCTTTCTTT,CASSQDWDGTEAFF
TRBJ2-1,once,-,TRBV25-1,TGTGCCAGCAGTGACCAGGTGGCAAAGTTCTTC,CASSDQVAKFF
TRBJ1-2,-,-,TRBV6-6,TGTGCCAGCAGTTACGGATTGGGGGACGGCTACACCTTC,CASSYGLGDGYTF
TRBJ2-7,medium-sized,-,TRBV5-1,TGCGCCAGCAGCTTGGGCAGTCCTTACGAGCAGTACTTC,CASSLGSPYEQYF
TRBJ2-1,-,-,TRBV28,TGTGCCGCCAGGGTAGTTGGTGGCGACCACAATGAGCAGTTCTTC,CAARVVGGDHNEQFF
TRBJ1-2,few,-,TRBV5-4,TGTGCCAGCAGCTTCGGACGGAACTACACCTTC,CASSFGRNYTF
TRBJ2-2,-,-,TRBV5-1,TGCGCCAGCAGCGCATACAGAAACACCGGGGAGCTGTTTTTT,CASSAYRNTGELFF
TRBJ2-1,-,TRBD1,TRBV29-1,TGCAGCGTTGAGACAGGGGGCGTTGAGCAGTTCTTC,CSVETGGVEQFF
TRBJ2-3,-,-,TRBV7-2,TGTGCCAGCAGCCGTCTAGCGAACACAGATACGCAGTATTTT,CASSRLANTDTQYF
TRBJ2-1,many,-,TRBV19,TGTGCCAGTAGTATTGATCAGGGAGAAGGGTATGAGCAGTTCTTC,CASSIDQGEGYEQFF
TRBJ2-1,-,-,TRBV15,TGTGCCACCAGCACGTGGGCCATTTACAATGAGCAGTTCTTC,CATSTWAIYNEQFF
TRBJ2-3,-,-,TRBV28,TGTGCCCTCAGGGAGGCTACTAGCACAGATACGCAGTATTTT,CALREATSTDTQYF
TRBJ2-1,-,-,TRBV19,TGTGCCAGTAGTATAGCTTCCGACCACAATGAGCAGTTCTTC,CASSIASDHNEQFF
TRBJ2-7,-,-,TRBV29-1,TGCAGCGTGGGAGGTAGGGACGAGCAGTACTTC,CSVGGRDEQYF
TRBJ2-7,few,-,TRBV5-1,TGCGCCAGCAGCTTTCTCCCGACCGAGACCGGCGAGCAGTACTTC,CASSFLPTETGEQYF
TRBJ2-1,-,-,TRBV7-3,TGTGCCAGCAGCGGAGGGGGTGGCAATGAGCAGTTCTTC,CASSGGGGNEQFF
TRBJ2-7,-,-,TRBV6-5,TGTGCCAGCCGGACGGACTCCTACGAGCAGTACTTC,CASRTDSYEQYF
TRBJ2-7,-,-,TRBV4-2,TGTGCCAGCAGCCAATTCGGTAGGGAGCAGTACTTC,CASSQFGREQYF
TRBJ2-7,-,-,TRBV9,TGTGCCAGCAGTCCCCTGGCGGGCTACGAGCAGTACTTC,CASSPLAGYEQYF
TRBJ2-2,-,-,TRBV27,TGTGCCAGCAGTTTAATCACAGGAGCCACCGGGGAGCTGTTTTTT,CASSLITGATGELFF
TRBJ1-2,-,-,TRBV4-1,TGCGCCAGCAGCCAAGACCCGGACGGTTTATCAGGCTACACCTTC,CASSQDPDGLSGYTF
TRBJ2-1,-,TRBD2,TRBV6-5,TGTGCCAGCAGTTACCTAGCGGGGAAATACAATGAGCAGTTCTTC,CASSYLAGKYNEQFF
TRBJ1-1,-,-,TRBV5-6,TGTGCCAGCAGCTTGGGGCTTATGAACACTGAAGCTTTCTTT,CASSLGLMNTEAFF
TRBJ2-5,-,TRBD1,TRBV27,TGTGCCAGCAGTTTATCGAGGGGGACAGCAATTCTAGAGACCCAGTACTTC,CASSLSRGTAILETQYF
TRBJ2-3,many,TRBD2,TRBV5-1,TGCGCCAGCAGCTTGAGACTAGCGGGGGCCCCTAGCACAGATACGCAGTATTTT,CASSLRLAGAPSTDTQYF
TRBJ2-1,-,TRBD2,TRBV27,TGTGCCAGCAGTTTATTAGGCGGGTTAGCGGGAGACAATGAGCAGTTCTTC,CASSLLGGLAGDNEQFF
TRBJ1-2,few,-,TRBV27,TGTGCCAGCACCCCAATAGGGCGGGGGGCTGGCTTTGGCTACACCTTC,CASTPIGRGAGFGYTF
TRBJ2-1,-,TRBD1,TRBV29-1,TGCAGCATAAGACAGGGCTCCTACAATGAGCAGTTCTTC,CSIRQGSYNEQFF
TRBJ2-7,-,-,TRBV5-1,TGCGCCAGCAGCTTGACAGGGACCCACGAGCAGTACTTC,CASSLTGTHEQYF
TRBJ2-1,-,TRBD2,TRBV5-6,TGTGCCAGCATTAATCCGGGGAGGGATTACAATGAGCAGTTCTTC,CASINPGRDYNEQFF
TRBJ2-2,-,TRBD1,TRBV7-9,TGTGCCAGCAGCTTTTACAGGGGCACCGGGGAGCTGTTTTTT,CASSFYRGTGELFF
TRBJ2-2,-,-,TRBV21-1,TGTGCCAGCAGCATCTTAATGGTTGGGGGACAGGGGATCTCCGATACCGGGGAGCTGTTTTTT,CASSILMVGGQGISDTGELFF
TRBJ1-2,-,TRBD1,TRBV28,TGTGCCAGCAGTTTATTAGGGCGAATGGACAGGCGGGATAACTATGGCTACACCTTC,CASSLLGRMDRRDNYGYTF
TRBJ2-1,-,TRBD1,TRBV5-4,TGTGCCAGCAGCTTGTCTAGGACAGGGGTAATCAATGAGCAGTTCTTC,CASSLSRTGVINEQFF
TRBJ2-7,-,-,TRBV4-3,TGCGCCAGCAGCCAAGAACAGGGCCCTGCCTACGAGCAGTACTTC,CASSQEQGPAYEQYF
TRBJ2-5,-,TRBD1,TRBV5-1,TGCGCCAGCAGCTCCGGAGACAGGGATGGCGAGACCCAGTACTTC,CASSSGDRDGETQYF
TRBJ2-7,-,TRBD2,TRBV6-6,TGTGCCAGCAGTAGACTAGCGGGGGGGGACTACGAGCAGTACTTC,CASSRLAGGDYEQYF
TRBJ2-1,once,TRBD2,TRBV7-9,TGTGCCAGTTCTCCCCCCGAACCGGGACTAGCGGGATTTGGTTTCTTC,CASSPPEPGLAGFGFF
TRBJ1-5,-,TRBD1,TRBV7-8,TGTGCCAGCAGCCGAGGCATACGGTCAGGGGGCACTCAGCCCCAGCATTTT,CASSRGIRSGGTQPQHF
TRBJ2-1,-,-,TRBV7-8,TGTGCCAGCAGCCAAGTGAGAGTAGAGCCCAATGAGCAGTTCTTC,CASSQVRVEPNEQFF
TRBJ2-2,few,-,TRBV27,TGTGCCAGCAGTCCGTCTCGGACCGGGGAGCTGTTTTTT,CASSPSRTGELFF
TRBJ2-1,once,-,TRBV5-4,TGTGCCAGCAGCTTCTTGGGGGCTAATGAGCAGTTCTTC,CASSFLGANEQFF
TRBJ2-1,-,-,TRBV7-9,TGTGCCAGCAGCTTTTATGAGCAGTTCTTC,CASSFYEQFF
TRBJ1-5,-,-,TRBV28,TGTGCCAGCAGTTTATATCCGGCAGGGGCGCGGCAGCCCCAGCATTTT,CASSLYPAGARQPQHF